This TCR beta chain was sequenced in a study of T cell responses to AZD1222 COVID-19 vaccine. Study results and limitations: Mapped onto spike, vaccine-associated CD4 TCRs spanned it and were dominant at 160-218 and 743-854. A mostly white British donor set with more females was recruited, and clonal diversity was possibly underestimated. Sampling that yielded the repertoires occurred only after the peak T cell response.

The germline V gene has CDR1 SGHAT and CDR2 FQNNGV. V was pared by 5 bases and J by 4 bases, with 14 bases between. This CDR3 is 15 amino acids long. As for this clone: Its specificity is not known.

Here immunoSEQ multiplex PCR was the method, and the copy in TCRdb shows in-frame clones only, minus some. Among more than 150,000 clones, 80% to 95% were seen once, and the ten largest hold approximately 1.9%. Pooled together were second doses at about 4 or about 12 weeks. The chain uses TRBV11-2 and TRBJ2-2, with D uncertain. This sample comprised peripheral blood, obtained 28 days after the second AZD1222 dose. The TCR was taken from an adult who received the AZD1222 COVID-19 vaccine. CDR3 in DNA: TGTGCCAGCAGCCAGACACGATATGCCACCGGGGAGCTGTTTTTT. It yields the protein CASSQTRYATGELFF.